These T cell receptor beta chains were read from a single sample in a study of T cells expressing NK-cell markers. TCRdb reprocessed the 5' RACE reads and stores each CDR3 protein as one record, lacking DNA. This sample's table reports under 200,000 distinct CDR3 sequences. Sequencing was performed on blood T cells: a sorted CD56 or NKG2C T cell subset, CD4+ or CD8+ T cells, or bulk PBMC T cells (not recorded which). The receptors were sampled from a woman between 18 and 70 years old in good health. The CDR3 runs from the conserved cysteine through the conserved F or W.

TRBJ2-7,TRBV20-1,CSAARAAGVEQYF
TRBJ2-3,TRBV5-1,CASSLAGVVEDTQYF
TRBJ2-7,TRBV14,CASSFPGLAGVLYF
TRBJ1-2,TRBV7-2,CASSPDTKYGYTF
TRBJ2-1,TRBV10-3,CAISGTSGLSGSSYNEQFF
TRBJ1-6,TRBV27,CASSGAVGLDNSPLHF
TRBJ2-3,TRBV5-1,CASSPPQGSATDTQYF
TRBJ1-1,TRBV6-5,CASSYSSQGTMNTEAFF
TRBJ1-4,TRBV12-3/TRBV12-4,CASSSDRGRGNEKLFF
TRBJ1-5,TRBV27,CASSSTGSRQPQHF
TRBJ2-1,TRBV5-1,CASSPMLQGQGNEQFF
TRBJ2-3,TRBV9,CASSVGGQSLQYF
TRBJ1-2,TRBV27,CASSLTGSGGYTF
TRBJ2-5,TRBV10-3,CAIRRGGLAGASPSETQYF
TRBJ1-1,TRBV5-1,CASRIESQDTEAFF
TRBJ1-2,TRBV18,CASSDEIGGYTF
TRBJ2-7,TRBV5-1,CASSPTTSGSSYEQYF
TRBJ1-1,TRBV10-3,CAIRAPDVNEAFF
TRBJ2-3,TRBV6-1,CASSDRDRTTDTQYF
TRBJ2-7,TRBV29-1,CSAQGAYSSYEQYF
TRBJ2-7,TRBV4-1,CASSQFGYSYEQYF
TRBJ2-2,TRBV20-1,CSARGLVESGELFF
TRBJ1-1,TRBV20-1,CSARQPRVNTEAFF
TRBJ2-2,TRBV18,CASSFGTSGSGTGELFF
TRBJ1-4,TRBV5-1,CASSLGDSEKLFF
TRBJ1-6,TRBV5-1,CASSEDRGNSPLHF
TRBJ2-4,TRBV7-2,CASREGGGGNIQYF
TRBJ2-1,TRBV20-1,CSARDHRTGVPYNEQFF
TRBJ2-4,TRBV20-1,CSASGVQELAKNIQYF
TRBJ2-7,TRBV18,CASSPLQDSYEQYF
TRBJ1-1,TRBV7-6,CASSLAADTEAFF
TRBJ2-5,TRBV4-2,CASSQGTSAGQETQYF
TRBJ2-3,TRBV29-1,CSVSTGTPSDTQYF
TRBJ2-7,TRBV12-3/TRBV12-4,CASSFRGAYEQYF
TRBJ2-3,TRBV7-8,CASSSKIAGTGFPDTQYF
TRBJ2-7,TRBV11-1,CASSSRTGPSSVEQYF
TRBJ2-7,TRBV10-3,CAISGRRMGENEQYF
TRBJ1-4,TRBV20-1,CSAGSQATNEKLFF
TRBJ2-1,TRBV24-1,CATSDLTSGRGPVNEQFF
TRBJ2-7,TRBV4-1,CASSREGAGGNVEQYF
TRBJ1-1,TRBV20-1,CSAGLGVNTEAFF
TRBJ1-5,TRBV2,CASSDPGQGHQPQHF
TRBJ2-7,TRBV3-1,CASSQDRGRTSINEQYF
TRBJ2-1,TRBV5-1,CASSLEGTSGHSYNEQFF
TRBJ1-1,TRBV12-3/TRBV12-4,CASSLDGVGNTEAFF
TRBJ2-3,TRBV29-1,CSVNGLPGDTDTQYF
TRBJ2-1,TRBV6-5,CASSYGWRDPYNEQFF
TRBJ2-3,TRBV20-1,CSASGVRDTATDTQYF
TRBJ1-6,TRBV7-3,CASSSVGQGGSPLHF
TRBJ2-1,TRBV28,CASSSLRSGRATSEQFF
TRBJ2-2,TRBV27,CASRLTSGAGELFF
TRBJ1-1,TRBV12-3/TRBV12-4,CASRPDNANTEAFF
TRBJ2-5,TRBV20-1,CSGSGRGLETQYF